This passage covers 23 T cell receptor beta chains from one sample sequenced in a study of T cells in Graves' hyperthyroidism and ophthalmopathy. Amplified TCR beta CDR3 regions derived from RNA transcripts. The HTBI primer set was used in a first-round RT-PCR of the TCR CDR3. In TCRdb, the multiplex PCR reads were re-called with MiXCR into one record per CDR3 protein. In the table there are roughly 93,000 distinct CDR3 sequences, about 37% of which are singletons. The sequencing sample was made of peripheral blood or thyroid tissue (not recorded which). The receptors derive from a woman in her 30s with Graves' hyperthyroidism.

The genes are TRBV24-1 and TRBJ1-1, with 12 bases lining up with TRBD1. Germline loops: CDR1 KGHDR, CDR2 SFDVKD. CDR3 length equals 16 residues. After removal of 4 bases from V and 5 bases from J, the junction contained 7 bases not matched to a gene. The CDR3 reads CATSEAGTGGHTEAFF. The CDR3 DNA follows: TGTGCCACCAGTGAGGCCGGGACAGGGGGCCATACTGAAGCTTTCTTT.

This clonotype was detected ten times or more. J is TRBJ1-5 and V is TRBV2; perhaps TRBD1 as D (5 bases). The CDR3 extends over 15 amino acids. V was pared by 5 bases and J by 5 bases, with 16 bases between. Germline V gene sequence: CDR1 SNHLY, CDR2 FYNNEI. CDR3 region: CASSLQGGRDQPQHF. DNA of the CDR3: TGTGCCAGCAGTCTTCAGGGAGGAAGGGATCAGCCCCAGCATTTT.

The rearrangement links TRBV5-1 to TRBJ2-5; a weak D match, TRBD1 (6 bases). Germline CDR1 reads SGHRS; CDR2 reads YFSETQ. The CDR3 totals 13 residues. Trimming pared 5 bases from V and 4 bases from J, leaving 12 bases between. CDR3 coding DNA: TGCGCCAGCAGTCCACAGGGCCCAGAGACCCAGTACTTC. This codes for CASSPQGPETQYF. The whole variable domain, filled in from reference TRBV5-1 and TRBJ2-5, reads KAGVTQTPRYLIKTRGQQVTLSCSPISGHRSVSWYQQTPGQGLQFLFEYFSETQRNKGNFPGRFSGRQFSNSRSEMNVSTLELGDSALYLCASSPQGPETQYFGPGTRLLVL.

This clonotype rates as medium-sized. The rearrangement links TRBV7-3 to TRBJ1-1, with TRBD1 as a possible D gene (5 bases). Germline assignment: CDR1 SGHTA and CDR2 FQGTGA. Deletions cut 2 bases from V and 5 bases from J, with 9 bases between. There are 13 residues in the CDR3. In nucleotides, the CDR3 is TGTGCCAGCAGCTTAGGCTGGGGGACTGAAGCTTTCTTT. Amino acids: CASSLGWGTEAFF.

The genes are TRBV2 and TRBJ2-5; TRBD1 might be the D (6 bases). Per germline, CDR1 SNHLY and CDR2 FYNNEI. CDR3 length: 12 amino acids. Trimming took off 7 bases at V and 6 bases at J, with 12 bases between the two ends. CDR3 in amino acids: CASIQGLQTQYF. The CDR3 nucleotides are TGTGCCAGCATTCAGGGGTTGCAGACCCAGTACTTC. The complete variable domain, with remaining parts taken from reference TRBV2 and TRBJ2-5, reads EPEVTQTPSHQVTQMGQEVILRCVPISNHLYFYWYRQILGQKVEFLVSFYNNEISEKSEIFDDQFSVERPDGSNFTLKIRSTKLEDSAMYFCASIQGLQTQYFGPGTRLLVL.

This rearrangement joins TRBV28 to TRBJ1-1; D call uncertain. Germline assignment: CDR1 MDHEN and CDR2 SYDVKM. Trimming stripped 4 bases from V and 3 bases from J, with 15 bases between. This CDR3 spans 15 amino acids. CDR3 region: CASSSGVALDTEAFF. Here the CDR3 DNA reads TGTGCCAGCAGTTCCGGGGTGGCCCTGGACACTGAAGCTTTCTTT.

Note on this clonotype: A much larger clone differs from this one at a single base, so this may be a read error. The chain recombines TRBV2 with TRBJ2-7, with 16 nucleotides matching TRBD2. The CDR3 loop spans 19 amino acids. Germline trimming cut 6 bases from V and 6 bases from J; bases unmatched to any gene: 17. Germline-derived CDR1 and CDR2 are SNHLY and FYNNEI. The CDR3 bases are TGTGCCAGCAGCCCCACCGGAACCTGCGGGACTAGCGGGAGGGCCGAGCAGTACTTC. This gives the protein CASSPTGTCGTSGRAEQYF.

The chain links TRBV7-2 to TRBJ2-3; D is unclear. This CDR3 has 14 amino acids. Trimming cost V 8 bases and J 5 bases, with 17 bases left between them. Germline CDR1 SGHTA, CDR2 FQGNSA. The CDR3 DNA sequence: TGTGCCAGCCGAGCTAGGTTGTTTGGAGATACGCAGTATTTT. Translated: CASRARLFGDTQYF.

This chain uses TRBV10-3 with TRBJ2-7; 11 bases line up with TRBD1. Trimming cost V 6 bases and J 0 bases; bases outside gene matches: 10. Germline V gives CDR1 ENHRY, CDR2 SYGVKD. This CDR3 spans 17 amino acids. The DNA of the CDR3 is TGTGCCATCAGCGCGGACAGGGGGCCGAAAAGCTCCTACGAGCAGTACTTC. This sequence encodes CAISADRGPKSSYEQYF.

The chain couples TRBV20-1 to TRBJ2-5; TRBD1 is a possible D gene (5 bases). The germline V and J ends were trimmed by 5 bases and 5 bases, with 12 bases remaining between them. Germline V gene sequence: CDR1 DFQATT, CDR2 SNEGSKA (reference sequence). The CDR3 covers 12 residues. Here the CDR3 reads CSAGAGSETQYF. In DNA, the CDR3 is TGCAGTGCTGGAGCAGGGTCGGAGACCCAGTACTTC.

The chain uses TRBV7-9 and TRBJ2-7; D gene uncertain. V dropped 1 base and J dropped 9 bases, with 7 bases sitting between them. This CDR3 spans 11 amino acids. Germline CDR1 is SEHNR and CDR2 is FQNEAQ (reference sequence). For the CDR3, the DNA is TGTGCCAGCAGCTTAGGCGGCGGGCAGTACTTC. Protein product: CASSLGGGQYF.

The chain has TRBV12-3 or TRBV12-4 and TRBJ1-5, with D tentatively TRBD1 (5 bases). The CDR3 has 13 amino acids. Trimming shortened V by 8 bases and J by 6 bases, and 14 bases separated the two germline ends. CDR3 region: CASAGGAGQPQHF. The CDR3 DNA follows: TGTGCCAGCGCCGGGGGAGCGGGTCAGCCCCAGCATTTT.

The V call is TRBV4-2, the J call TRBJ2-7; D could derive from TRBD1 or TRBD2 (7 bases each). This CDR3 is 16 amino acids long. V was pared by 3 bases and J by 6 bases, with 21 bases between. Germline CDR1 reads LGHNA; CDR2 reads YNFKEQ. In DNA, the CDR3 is TGTGCCAGCAGCCACGGACAGGATCCGGGAGGACTCGAGCAGTACTTC. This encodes CASSHGQDPGGLEQYF.

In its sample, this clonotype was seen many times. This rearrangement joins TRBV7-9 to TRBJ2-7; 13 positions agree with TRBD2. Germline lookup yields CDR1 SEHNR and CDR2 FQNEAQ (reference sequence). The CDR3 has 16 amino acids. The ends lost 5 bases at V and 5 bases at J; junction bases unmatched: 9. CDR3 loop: CASSGLAGVSHDEQYF. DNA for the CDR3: TGTGCCAGCAGCGGACTAGCGGGAGTAAGTCATGACGAGCAGTACTTC. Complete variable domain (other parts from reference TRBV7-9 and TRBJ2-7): DTGVSQNPRHKITKRGQNVTFRCDPISEHNRLYWYRQTLGQGPEFLTYFQNEAQLEKSRLLSDRFSAERPKGSFSTLEIQRTEQGDSAMYLCASSGLAGVSHDEQYFGPGTRLTVT.

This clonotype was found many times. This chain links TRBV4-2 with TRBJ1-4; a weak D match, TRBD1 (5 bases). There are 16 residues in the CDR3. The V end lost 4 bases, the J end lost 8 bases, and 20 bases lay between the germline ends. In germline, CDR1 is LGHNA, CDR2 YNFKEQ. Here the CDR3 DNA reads TGTGCCAGCAGCCCATTACAGGATCCTCCCTCGGAAAAACTGTTTTTT. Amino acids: CASSPLQDPPSEKLFF.

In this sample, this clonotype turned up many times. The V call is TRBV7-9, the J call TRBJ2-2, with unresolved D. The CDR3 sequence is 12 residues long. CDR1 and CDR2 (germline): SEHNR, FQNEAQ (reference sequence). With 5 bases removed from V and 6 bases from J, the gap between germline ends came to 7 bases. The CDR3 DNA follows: TGTGCCAGCAGCCCCAGGCCCGGGGAGCTGTTTTTT. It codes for CASSPRPGELFF.

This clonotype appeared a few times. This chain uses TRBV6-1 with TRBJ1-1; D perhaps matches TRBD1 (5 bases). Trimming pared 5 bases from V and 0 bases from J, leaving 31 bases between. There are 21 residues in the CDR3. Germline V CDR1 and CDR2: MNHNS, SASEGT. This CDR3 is CASSLSYPPFFSSRVNTEAFF. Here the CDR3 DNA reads TGTGCCAGCAGTCTGAGCTACCCTCCATTTTTCTCATCCAGGGTGAACACTGAAGCTTTCTTT.

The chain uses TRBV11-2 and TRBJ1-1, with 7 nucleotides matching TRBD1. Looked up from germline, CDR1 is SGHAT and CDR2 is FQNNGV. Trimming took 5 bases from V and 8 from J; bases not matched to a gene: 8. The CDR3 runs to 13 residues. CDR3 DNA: TGTGCCAGCAGCCAGAATTTACAGGGGGAAGCTTTCTTT. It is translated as CASSQNLQGEAFF.

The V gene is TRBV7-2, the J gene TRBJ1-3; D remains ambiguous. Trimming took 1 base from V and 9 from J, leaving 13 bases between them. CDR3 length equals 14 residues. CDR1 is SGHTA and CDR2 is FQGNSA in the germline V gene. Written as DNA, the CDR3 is TGTGCCAGCAGCTTAGATCACTCTGAAAGCACCATATATTTT. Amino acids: CASSLDHSESTIYF. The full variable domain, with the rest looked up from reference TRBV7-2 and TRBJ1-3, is GAGVSQSPSNKVTEKGKDVELRCDPISGHTALYWYRQSLGQGLEFLIYFQGNSAPDKSGLPSDRFSAERTGGSVSTLTIQRTQQEDSAVYLCASSLDHSESTIYFGEGSWLTVV.

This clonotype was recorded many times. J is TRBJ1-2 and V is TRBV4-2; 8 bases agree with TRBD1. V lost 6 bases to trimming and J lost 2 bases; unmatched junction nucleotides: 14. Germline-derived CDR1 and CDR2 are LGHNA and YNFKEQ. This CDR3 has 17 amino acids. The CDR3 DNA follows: TGTGCCAGCAGACTAGGACCAGGGGGCGCGGGGAACTATGGCTACACCTTC. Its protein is CASRLGPGGAGNYGYTF.

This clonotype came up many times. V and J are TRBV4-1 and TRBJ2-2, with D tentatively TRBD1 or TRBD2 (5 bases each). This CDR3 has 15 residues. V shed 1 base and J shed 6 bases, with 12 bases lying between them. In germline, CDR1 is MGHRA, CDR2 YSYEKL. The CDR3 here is CASSQAGRHPGELFF. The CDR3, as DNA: TGCGCCAGCAGCCAAGCGGGGCGGCATCCCGGGGAGCTGTTTTTT.

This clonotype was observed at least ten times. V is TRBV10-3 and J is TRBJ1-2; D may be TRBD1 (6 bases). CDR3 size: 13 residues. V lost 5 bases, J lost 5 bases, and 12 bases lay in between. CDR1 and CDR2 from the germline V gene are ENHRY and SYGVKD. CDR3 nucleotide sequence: TGTGCCATCAGTTGGGAAACAGGGTATGGCTACACCTTC. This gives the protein CAISWETGYGYTF.

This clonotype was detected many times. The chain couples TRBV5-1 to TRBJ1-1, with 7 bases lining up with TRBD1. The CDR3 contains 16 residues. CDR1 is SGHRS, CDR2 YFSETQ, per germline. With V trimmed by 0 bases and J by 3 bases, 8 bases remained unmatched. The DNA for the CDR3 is TGCGCCAGCAGCTTGGGGCCGACAGGGATGGACACTGAAGCTTTCTTT. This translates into CASSLGPTGMDTEAFF.